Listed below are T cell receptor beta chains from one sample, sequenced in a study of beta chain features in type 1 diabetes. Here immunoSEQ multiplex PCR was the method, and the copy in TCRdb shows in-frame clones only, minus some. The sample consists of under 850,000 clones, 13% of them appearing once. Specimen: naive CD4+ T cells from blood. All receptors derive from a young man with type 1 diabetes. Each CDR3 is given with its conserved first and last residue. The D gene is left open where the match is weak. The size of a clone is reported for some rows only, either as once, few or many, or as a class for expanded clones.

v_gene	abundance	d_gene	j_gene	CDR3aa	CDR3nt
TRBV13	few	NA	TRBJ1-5	CASSLGQGFNQPQHF	TGTGCCAGCAGCTTAGGACAGGGCTTCAATCAGCCCCAGCATTTT
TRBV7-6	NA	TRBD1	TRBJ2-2	CASSLGQGANTGELFF	TGTGCCAGCAGCTTAGGACAGGGGGCGAACACCGGGGAGCTGTTTTTT
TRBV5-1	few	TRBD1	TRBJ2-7	CASSLLQGAIYEQYF	TGCGCCAGCAGCTTGTTACAGGGGGCTATATACGAGCAGTACTTC
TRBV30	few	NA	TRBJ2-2	CAWSSLPDSTTATGELFF	TGTGCCTGGAGTTCTCTACCCGACAGTACCACCGCAACCGGGGAGCTGTTTTTT
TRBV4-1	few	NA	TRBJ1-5	CASSQVLGGAGQPQHF	TGCGCCAGCAGCCAAGTACTAGGGGGTGCTGGTCAGCCCCAGCATTTT
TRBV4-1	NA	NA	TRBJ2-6	CASSQESRDGFSGANVLTF	TGCGCCAGCAGCCAAGAATCCCGGGACGGTTTCTCTGGGGCCAACGTCCTGACTTTC
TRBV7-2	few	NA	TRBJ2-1	CASSLSRGVEQFF	TGTGCCAGCAGCTTATCCAGGGGGGTTGAGCAGTTCTTC
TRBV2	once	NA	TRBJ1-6	CASRGSGNSPLHF	TGTGCCAGCAGGGGGTCTGGGAATTCACCCCTCCACTTT
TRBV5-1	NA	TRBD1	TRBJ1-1	CASAGQENTEAFF	TGCGCCAGCGCCGGACAGGAAAACACTGAAGCTTTCTTT
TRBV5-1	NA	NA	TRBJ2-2	CASSLRQGNTGELFF	TGCGCCAGCAGCTTGCGTCAGGGGAACACCGGGGAGCTGTTTTTT
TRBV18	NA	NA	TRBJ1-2	CASSPRSADGYGYTF	TGTGCCAGCTCACCAAGGTCGGCAGACGGCTATGGCTACACCTTC
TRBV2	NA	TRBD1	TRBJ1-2	CASRERGPGGYTF	TGTGCCAGCCGGGAAAGGGGGCCCGGTGGCTACACCTTC
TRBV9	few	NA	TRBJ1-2	CASSASTGGNYGYTF	TGTGCCAGCAGCGCAAGCACAGGAGGAAACTATGGCTACACCTTC
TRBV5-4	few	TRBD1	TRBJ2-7	CASSSSHHRGSSYEQYF	TGTGCCAGCAGTTCTTCTCATCACAGGGGGAGCTCCTACGAGCAGTACTTC
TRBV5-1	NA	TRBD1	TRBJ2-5	CASSPGVGDRGQETQYF	TGCGCCAGCAGCCCTGGAGTGGGGGACAGGGGTCAAGAGACCCAGTACTTC
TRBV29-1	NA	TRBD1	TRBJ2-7	CSVDRIWDREGWEQYF	TGCAGCGTTGATCGGATCTGGGACAGGGAAGGATGGGAGCAGTACTTC
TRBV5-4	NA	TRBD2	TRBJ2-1	CASSFPGGSNEQFF	TGTGCCAGCAGCTTTCCGGGGGGTAGCAATGAGCAGTTCTTC
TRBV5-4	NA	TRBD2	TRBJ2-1	CASSPERGSYNEQFF	TGTGCCAGCAGCCCCGAGCGGGGCTCCTACAATGAGCAGTTCTTC
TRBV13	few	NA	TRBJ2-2	CASSITRGSTGELFF	TGTGCCAGCAGCATCACCCGGGGGAGCACCGGGGAGCTGTTTTTT
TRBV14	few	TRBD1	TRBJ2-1	CASSLTGTGNGEQFF	TGTGCCAGCAGCCTGACCGGGACAGGGAACGGTGAGCAGTTCTTC